This TCR beta chain was identified during a study of shared clonotypes between healthy human individuals. About the study: Participating donors consisted of two women and three men aged 18 to 49.

Investigators divided CD4+ cells into CD45RA+ naive and CD45RA-negative memory subsets. The assay was immunoSEQ multiplex PCR, and TCRdb's table has in-frame clones only and misses some. Altogether around 750,000 clones are present, about 74% being singletons, with the ten largest covering approximately 1.6%. The sample consisted of memory CD4+ T cells sorted from blood. Subset indicated: CD45RA-negative fraction. This clonotype was obtained from a woman between 25 and 40 years old in good health.

The CDR3 sequence: CASTNRGSEQYF. The CDR3 DNA follows: TGTGCCAGCACAAACAGGGGTTCCGAGCAGTACTTC. This rearrangement joins TRBV2 to TRBJ2-7; 7 nucleotides agree with TRBD1. This CDR3 comprises 12 residues. CDR1 and CDR2 from the germline V gene are SNHLY and FYNNEI. V lost 7 bases to trimming and J lost 6 bases; unmatched junction nucleotides: 6.